This note documents a single T cell receptor (beta chain) sequence. Its specificity is not known. The V gene's germline CDR1 is SGHDN and CDR2 FVKESK. J was trimmed by 8 bases and V by 4 bases; bases with no gene match: 13. The CDR3 consists of 16 residues. The PCR employed 60 Vbeta primers together with 13 Jbeta primers. Clones were read by immunoSEQ multiplex PCR, and TCRdb kept only the in-frame ones, dropping some. This sample carries about 84,000 clones, with 0.58% going to the ten biggest clones. The sample originates from a study of cytomegalovirus exposure and HLA in healthy donors. Overall study findings and caveats: Across donors, sequencing depth was assumed by presence/absence analyses to be roughly uniform.

The TCR sequence derives from a man between 45 and 60 years old in good health and CMV-seronegative. The V gene is TRBV14, the J gene TRBJ1-4; 7 positions agree with TRBD1. Sequences were obtained from PBMCs. The CDR3 sequence is CASSPGDAQGTEKLFF. The CDR3 bases are TGTGCCAGCAGCCCCGGCGACGCACAGGGGACCGAAAAACTGTTTTTT.